The source of this T cell receptor (beta chain) is a study of T cell repertoires in cytomegalovirus infection. Whole-study context: Researchers turned to recently identified HLA-C-restricted CMV epitopes as well as well-studied HLA-B-restricted ones. Public TCR beta signatures were indicative of both CMV infection and a matching HLA type.

For this clonotype: Its antigen remains unidentified.

One entry per CDR3 protein results from TCRdb running MiXCR on the reads. The table lists approximately 590,000 distinct CDR3 sequences, about 39% of them singletons. The ends were cut back, 1 base at V and 2 bases at J, with 11 bases in the middle. The germline V gene encodes CDR1 KGHDR and CDR2 SFDVKD. The CDR3 extends over 15 amino acids. General observations from the study: Clonotypes of TCR beta that were HLA-C-restricted and CMV-specific dominated the ex vivo response. Using cumulative public TCR beta family frequency, the authors identified those who carried CMV together with the relevant HLA.

The receptor was isolated from a human donor in good health (CMV status not recorded). Some clones in this sample may be carry-over from other donors' samples. The source was cultured PBMCs, collected from culture after CMV antigen stimulation. The chain employs TRBV24-1 and TRBJ2-7, with D uncertain. DNA for the CDR3: TGTGCCACCAGTGATTTTGGGTTGTGGACCTACGAGCAGTACTTC. Translated, it gives CATSDFGLWTYEQYF.